The subject of this entry is one T cell receptor (beta chain). This CDR3 is built from 17 residues. The germline V gene encodes CDR1 MDHEN and CDR2 SYDVKM. The V end lost 6 bases, the J end lost 1 base, and 19 bases lay between the germline ends. The data originate from a study of cytomegalovirus exposure and HLA in healthy donors. About the research overall: Later, an analysis reported that the 130 or so validation repertoires had used the same platform as the 666 first-cohort repertoires.

Produced via immunoSEQ multiplex PCR; TCRdb's table is partial and in-frame only. The sample carries approximately 160,000 clones, 91% recorded once. This clonotype was sampled from a woman between 18 and 29 years old in good health and CMV-seropositive. V usage is TRBV28 and J usage is TRBJ1-5, with D possibly being TRBD1 (6 bases). Sequences were obtained from PBMCs. The CDR3 reads CASSYNSGGGSNQPQHF. The CDR3 DNA reads as TGTGCCAGCAGCTATAATTCGGGAGGGGGGAGCAATCAGCCCCAGCATTTT.